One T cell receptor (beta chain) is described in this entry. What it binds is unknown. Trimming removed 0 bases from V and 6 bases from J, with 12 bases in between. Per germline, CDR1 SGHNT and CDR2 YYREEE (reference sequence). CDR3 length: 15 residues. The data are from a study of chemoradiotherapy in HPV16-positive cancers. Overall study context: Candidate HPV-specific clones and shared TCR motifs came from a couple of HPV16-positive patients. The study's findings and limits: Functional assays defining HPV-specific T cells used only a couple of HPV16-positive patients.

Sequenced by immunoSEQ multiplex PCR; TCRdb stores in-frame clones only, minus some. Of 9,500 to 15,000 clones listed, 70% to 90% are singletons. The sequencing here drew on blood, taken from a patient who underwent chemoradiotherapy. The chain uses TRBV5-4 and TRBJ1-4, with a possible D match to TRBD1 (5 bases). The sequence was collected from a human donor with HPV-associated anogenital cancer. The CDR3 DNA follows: TGTGCCAGCAGCTTGGCGGCCCCGGGGCATGAAAAACTGTTTTTT. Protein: CASSLAAPGHEKLFF.